This TCR beta chain was sequenced in a study of breast tumors, draining lymph nodes, adjacent tissues. Comment on this clonotype: Its antigen is currently unknown.

The CDR3 is made up of 12 amino acids. V dropped 6 bases and J dropped 6 bases, with 9 bases sitting between them. Germline loops: CDR1 SEHNR, CDR2 FQNEAQ (reference sequence). Study outcomes and limitations: Tumor T cell lymph node origin was a supported hypothesis, not proven. Tumors had less TCR diversity than lymph nodes, more than nontumor tissue. Compared with basal-like, luminal-like tumors shared significantly more repertoire with nontumor tissue. Data fit most tumor T cells coming from lymph node, expanding in tumor.

Using its own MiXCR run on the multiplex PCR reads, TCRdb lists one record per CDR3 protein. The data hold 20,000 to 25,000 distinct CDR3 sequences, with 25% to 35% observed a single time. This chain uses TRBV7-9 with TRBJ2-1; D gene ambiguous. The sample comprised breast tumor tissue. The sequence was obtained from a female donor with breast cancer. Some clones in this sample may be carry-over from other donors' samples. The CDR3 loop reads CASSPVVNEQFF. The CDR3 DNA is TGTGCCAGCAGTCCAGTGGTCAATGAGCAGTTCTTC.